This TCR beta chain appears in the sequencing data of a study of human T cells and chemical hapten exposure. This CDR3 is 17 amino acids long. Germline values: CDR1 SGHVS, CDR2 FNYEAQ. Deletions cut 4 bases from V and 4 bases from J, with 17 bases between. This clonotype has only a few counts. As yet, its antigen is unknown. Described time point: patch test 2, 6 weeks after DPC sensitization. Treatment meaning: therapeutic diphenylcyclopropenone sensitization with weekly scalp DPC. The total RNA was obtained from whole blood that was not fractionated. TCRdb re-derived calls from the RACE reads in MiXCR, one entry per CDR3 protein. The sample has approximately 91,000 distinct CDR3 sequences, around 10% seen once. The study's findings and limits: Versus controls, significantly more large CDR3 similarity clusters arose from expanded TCRs.

The material was whole blood, obtained in connection with sensitization to the hapten diphenylcyclopropenone (DPC). The sequence came from a man between 18 and 35 years old with alopecia areata. Some clones in this sample may be carry-over from other donors' samples. The J gene is TRBJ1-6, the V gene TRBV7-6, with a possible D match to TRBD1 (5 bases). CDR3 protein: CASSSTTGPFYNSPLHF. As DNA, the CDR3 is TGTGCCAGCAGCTCTACGACGGGACCCTTTTATAATTCACCCCTCCACTTT.